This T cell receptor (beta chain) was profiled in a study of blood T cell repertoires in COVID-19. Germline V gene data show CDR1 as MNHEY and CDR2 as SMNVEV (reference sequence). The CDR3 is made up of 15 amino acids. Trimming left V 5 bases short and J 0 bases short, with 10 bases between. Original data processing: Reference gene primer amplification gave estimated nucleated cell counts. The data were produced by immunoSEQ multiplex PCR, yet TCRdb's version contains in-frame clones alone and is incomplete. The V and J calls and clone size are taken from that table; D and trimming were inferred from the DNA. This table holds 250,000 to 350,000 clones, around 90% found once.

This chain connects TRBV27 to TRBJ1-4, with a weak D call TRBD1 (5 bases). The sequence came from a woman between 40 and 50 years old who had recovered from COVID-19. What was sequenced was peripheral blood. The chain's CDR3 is CASSLQGPTNEKLFF. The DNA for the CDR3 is TGTGCCAGCAGTCTTCAGGGCCCAACTAATGAAAAACTGTTTTTT.